The text below deals with one T cell receptor beta chain. The record originates from a study of blood T cell repertoires in COVID-19. At the level of the study: From the United States, Italy and Spain came samples of acute and convalescent COVID-19. T cells, B-cell-depleted T cells, or PBMCs provided the cDNA or gDNA that served as material.

CDR1 is SGDLS and CDR2 is YYNGEE in the germline V gene. Trimming took off 4 bases at V and 0 bases at J, with 10 bases between the two ends. The length of the CDR3 is 14 residues. In the source study's methods: Amplified reference gene primers provided the basis for estimating nucleated cell counts. Generated by immunoSEQ multiplex PCR, the TCRdb table keeps only in-frame clones and is missing some. V and J calls and clone size are those listed in that table; D and trimming were worked out from the DNA. This sample has a few hundred thousand clones; around four fifths occur once, and the top ten carry 4.1%.

The sequencing sample was made of peripheral blood. J is TRBJ1-1 and V is TRBV9, with TRBD1 as a possible D gene (6 bases). This TCR derives from a woman aged 45-65 years with active or convalescent COVID-19. The DNA for the CDR3 is TGTGCCAGCAGCTCCGGACAGTTGAACACTGAAGCTTTCTTT. Translated: CASSSGQLNTEAFF. Full variable domain (outside the CDR3, taken from reference TRBV9 and TRBJ1-1): DSGVTQTPKHLITATGQRVTLRCSPRSGDLSVYWYQQSLDQGLQFLIQYYNGEERAKGNILERFSAQQFPDLHSELNLSSLELGDSALYFCASSSGQLNTEAFFGQGTRLTVV.